The 22 T cell receptor beta chains below were found in one sample sequenced in a study of T-cell reconstitution after alpha-beta-depleted transplantation in children. Study conclusions and caveats: Counts and diversity of T cells one year after transplant came mostly from newly produced T cells.

These receptors' targets are unknown. Unique molecular identifiers tagged the TCRbeta library. A single record per CDR3 protein comes from TCRdb applying MiXCR to the PCR reads. The data show about 300,000 distinct CDR3 sequences, about 7.3% seen once. This specimen was peripheral blood, taken 360 days after TCRalphabeta/CD19-depleted stem cell transplant. The receptors were sampled from a female patient between 2 and 15 years old who had a stem cell transplant for Fanconi anemia, so the T cells may come from the graft donor.

This clonotype was picked up many times. The chain couples TRBV11-2 to TRBJ1-1, with 12 bases matching TRBD1. Germline assignment: CDR1 SGHAT and CDR2 FQNNGV. The CDR3 runs to 15 residues. With 8 bases clipped from V and 4 bases from J, the junction kept 8 bases outside the gene matches. The CDR3 protein is CASGTGTGGLTEAFF. The DNA for the CDR3 is TGTGCCAGCGGCACCGGGACAGGGGGCCTCACTGAAGCTTTCTTT.

V and J are TRBV6-2 or TRBV6-3 and TRBJ1-5; D gene unclear. Deletions cut 3 bases from V and 7 bases from J, with 10 bases between. The CDR3 runs to 13 residues. Germline V gene data show CDR1 as MNHEY and CDR2 as SVGEGT. The CDR3 protein is CASSYPGIQPQHF. CDR3 nucleotide sequence: TGTGCCAGCAGTTATCCCGGGATCCAGCCCCAGCATTTT.

The sample holds a few counts of this clonotype. This sequence joins TRBV7-2 and TRBJ2-2, with unresolved D. The V gene lost 6 bases and the J gene lost 4 bases, with 12 bases spanning the gap. Germline assignment: CDR1 SGHTA and CDR2 FQGNSA. CDR3 length equals 14 residues. Written as DNA, the CDR3 is TGTGCCAGCAGACAGTCTGCTTCCACCGGGGAGCTGTTTTTT. Its translation is CASRQSASTGELFF. Based on the CDR3 plus reference TRBV7-2 and TRBJ2-2, the full variable domain is GAGVSQSPSNKVTEKGKDVELRCDPISGHTALYWYRQSLGQGLEFLIYFQGNSAPDKSGLPSDRFSAERTGGSVSTLTIQRTQQEDSAVYLCASRQSASTGELFFGEGSRLTVL.

This clonotype was counted at least ten times. This rearrangement joins TRBV5-1 to TRBJ2-3, with 8 nucleotides matching TRBD2. The V segment lost 4 bases and the J segment 9 bases; nucleotides outside the gene matches: 4. Germline CDR1 SGHRS, CDR2 YFSETQ. This CDR3 spans 12 amino acids. CDR3 coding DNA: TGCGCCAGCAGCCGTGGACTAGCAACGCAGTATTTT. It encodes CASSRGLATQYF.

This clonotype was detected ten times or more. The CDR3 reads CAISRSGETQYF. The CDR3 nucleotides are TGTGCCATCAGTCGATCGGGAGAGACCCAGTACTTC. The V and J genes are TRBV10-3 and TRBJ2-5, with D unresolved. The CDR3 has 12 amino acids. V dropped 5 bases and J dropped 4 bases, with 8 bases sitting between them. Germline CDR1 is ENHRY and CDR2 is SYGVKD.

The V call is TRBV7-2, the J call TRBJ2-5; TRBD1 aligns across 7 bases. This CDR3 has 14 residues. Trimming at V came to 4 bases and at J to 4 bases, leaving 6 bases not matched to a gene. Germline V CDR1 and CDR2: SGHTA, FQGNSA. CDR3 sequence: CASSSLGQVETQYF. In DNA, the CDR3 is TGTGCCAGCAGCTCACTCGGACAGGTAGAGACCCAGTACTTC.

This clonotype was seen ten or more times. As DNA, the CDR3 is TGCGCCAGCAGCTTGGCCGTAGGAGGGGAAGAGACCCAGTACTTC. This encodes CASSLAVGGEETQYF. V and J are TRBV5-1 and TRBJ2-5; a weak D match, TRBD2 (6 bases). Trimming took 0 bases from V and 3 from J, leaving 12 bases between them. Germline CDR1 is SGHRS and CDR2 is YFSETQ. The CDR3 is 15 residues long.

Many counts were recorded for this clonotype. This chain links TRBV12-3 or TRBV12-4 with TRBJ1-1; possibly TRBD1 for D (5 bases). Trimming removed 3 bases at V and 9 bases at J, with 11 bases between. The CDR3 loop spans 12 amino acids. The CDR3 DNA is TGTGCCAGCAGTTTGGGGGGTTTAAAAGCTTTCTTT. This codes for CASSLGGLKAFF.

J is TRBJ2-3 and V is TRBV11-1; a weak D match, TRBD1 (6 bases). This CDR3 region has 14 residues. V lost 6 bases to trimming and J lost 0 bases, with 10 bases between them. Germline V CDR1 and CDR2: SGHAT, FQDESV (reference sequence). DNA of the CDR3: TGTGCCAGCAGTAAAGGGGGAAGCACAGATACGCAGTATTTT. This encodes CASSKGGSTDTQYF.

The rearrangement links TRBV12-3 or TRBV12-4 to TRBJ2-5, with TRBD2 matching 11 bases. V was clipped by 5 bases and J by 4 bases; unmatched bases: 15. The CDR3 length is 18 residues. The CDR3 loop reads CASSPPSRTSGWAETQYF. Here the CDR3 DNA reads TGTGCCAGCAGTCCTCCGTCGAGGACTAGCGGGTGGGCAGAGACCCAGTACTTC.

This clonotype has more than one count but fewer than ten. The chain couples TRBV11-1 to TRBJ2-1; 7 bases are shared with TRBD2. The germline gives CDR1 SGHAT, CDR2 FQDESV (reference sequence). This CDR3 spans 17 amino acids. The V gene end was trimmed by 5 bases and the J gene end by 3 bases; junction bases not matched to a gene: 13. CDR3 bases: TGTGCCAGCAGCCCTCCACCACCCCCTAGCGGCTACAATGAGCAGTTCTTC. Translated, it gives CASSPPPPPSGYNEQFF.

This clonotype was observed many times. The chain uses TRBV4-2 and TRBJ1-2; perhaps TRBD1 as D (5 bases). V was pared by 3 bases and J by 1 base, with 15 bases between. The germline gives CDR1 LGHNA, CDR2 YNFKEQ. The CDR3 runs 16 residues. The CDR3 reads CASSQEGPGYNYGYTF. The DNA of the CDR3 is TGTGCCAGCAGCCAGGAGGGACCCGGCTATAACTATGGCTACACCTTC.

This clonotype was recorded a few times. The chain couples TRBV20-1 to TRBJ1-5, with TRBD1 identical over 7 bases. Germline V CDR1 and CDR2: DFQATT, SNEGSKA (reference sequence). CDR3 length: 15 residues. V lost 1 base, J lost 3 bases, and 6 bases stayed unmatched. The CDR3 nucleotides read TGCAGTGCTAGAGTAGGAGGGGGCCTCAATCAGCCCCAGCATTTT. Protein: CSARVGGGLNQPQHF.

This clonotype was counted at least ten times. This sequence joins TRBV7-2 and TRBJ1-6; D is undetermined. Trimming stripped 3 bases from V and 9 bases from J, with 6 bases between. Germline loops: CDR1 SGHTA, CDR2 FQGNSA. The CDR3 is made up of 12 amino acids. Here the CDR3 DNA reads TGTGCCAGCAGCTTCCCCCCTTCACCCCTCCACTTT. Protein sequence: CASSFPPSPLHF.

This clonotype was seen at least ten times. This chain uses TRBV29-1 with TRBJ2-3; D perhaps matches TRBD1 (6 bases). The V gene's germline CDR1 is SQVTM and CDR2 ANQGSEA. CDR3 length: 14 residues. V was clipped by 8 bases and J by 0 bases, with 15 bases between them. The CDR3 protein is CSSSGDGSTDTQYF. Written as DNA, the CDR3 is TGCAGCTCTTCAGGGGATGGTAGCACAGATACGCAGTATTTT.

A few counts support this clonotype. This chain connects TRBV20-1 to TRBJ2-3; TRBD2 matches 9 bases. Germline CDR1 DFQATT, CDR2 SNEGSKA (reference sequence). With V trimmed by 3 bases and J by 0 bases, 19 bases remained unmatched. This CDR3 contains 20 residues. The CDR3 spells CSASPLVLAGAATSTDTQYF. The CDR3 region has the DNA TGCAGTGCTAGCCCGTTGGTACTAGCGGGCGCAGCCACTAGCACAGATACGCAGTATTTT.

This clonotype was detected a few times. This chain joins TRBV5-5 and TRBJ2-1, with TRBD2 identical over 14 bases. The germline V gene encodes CDR1 SGHKS and CDR2 YYEKEE (reference sequence). V trimming: 4 bases; J trimming: 7 bases; junction bases outside the gene matches: 7. This CDR3 contains 16 residues. The CDR3 protein is CASSGGLAGVGNEQFF. CDR3 bases: TGTGCCAGCAGCGGGGGACTAGCGGGGGTGGGGAATGAGCAGTTCTTC.

This clonotype was counted only a few times. V gene TRBV7-9 combines with J gene TRBJ2-3, with D unresolved. The CDR3 covers 17 residues. Deletions cut 0 bases from V and 0 bases from J, with 13 bases between. CDR1 SEHNR and CDR2 FQNEAQ come from the germline V gene (reference sequence). The CDR3 DNA reads as TGTGCCAGCAGCTTAGCGGCTACGGGTTATAGCACAGATACGCAGTATTTT. This translates into CASSLAATGYSTDTQYF.

This clonotype was counted ten times or more. The V and J genes are TRBV7-6 and TRBJ2-7, with D possibly matching TRBD2 (6 bases). The CDR3 runs 17 residues. With 1 base removed from V and 3 bases from J, the gap between germline ends came to 19 bases. The germline CDR1 and CDR2 sequences are SGHVS and FNYEAQ. In DNA, the CDR3 is TGTGCCAGCAGCTTAGGAACTAGCAAGAGTATTCACTACGAGCAGTACTTC. Translation: CASSLGTSKSIHYEQYF.

This clonotype was recorded at least ten times. This chain uses TRBV3-1 with TRBJ2-1, with D perhaps matching TRBD2 (6 bases). V gave up 5 bases and J gave up 4 bases, with 9 bases separating them. The CDR3 is made up of 13 amino acids. Germline assignment: CDR1 LGHDT and CDR2 YNNKEL (reference sequence). CDR3 loop: CASSRDWYNEQFF. In nucleotides, the CDR3 is TGTGCCAGCAGCAGGGACTGGTACAATGAGCAGTTCTTC.

This clonotype was seen repeatedly, ten times or more. The V and J genes are TRBV20-1 and TRBJ2-7, with D unresolved. Trimming stripped 3 bases from V and 3 bases from J, with 9 bases between. Germline assignment: CDR1 DFQATT and CDR2 SNEGSKA (reference sequence). This CDR3 is built from 12 residues. CDR3 nucleotide sequence: TGCAGTGCTAGTAACAGCTTCTACGAGCAGTACTTC. This encodes CSASNSFYEQYF.

This clonotype was detected many times. The chain is built from TRBV27 and TRBJ2-1, with a possible D match to TRBD1 (5 bases). The germline V gene encodes CDR1 MNHEY and CDR2 SMNVEV (reference sequence). The V end was cut by 6 bases, the J end by 5 bases, with 20 bases between. The CDR3 runs 16 residues. As DNA, the CDR3 is TGTGCCAGCAGCCGTACAGGACCCTTTGATAACAATGAGCAGTTCTTC. This encodes CASSRTGPFDNNEQFF.